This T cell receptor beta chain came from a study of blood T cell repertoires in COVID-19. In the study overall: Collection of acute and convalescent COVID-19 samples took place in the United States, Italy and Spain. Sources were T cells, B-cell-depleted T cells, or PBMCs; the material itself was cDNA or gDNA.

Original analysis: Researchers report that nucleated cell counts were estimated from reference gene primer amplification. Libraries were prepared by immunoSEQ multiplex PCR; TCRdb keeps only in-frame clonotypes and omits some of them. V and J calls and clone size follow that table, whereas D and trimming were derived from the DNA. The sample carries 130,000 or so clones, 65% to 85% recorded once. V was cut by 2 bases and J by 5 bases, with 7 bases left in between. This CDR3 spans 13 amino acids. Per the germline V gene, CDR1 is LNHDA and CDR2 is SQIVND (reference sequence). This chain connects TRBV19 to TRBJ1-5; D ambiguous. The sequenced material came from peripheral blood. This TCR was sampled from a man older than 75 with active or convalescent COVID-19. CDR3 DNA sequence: TGTGCCAGTAGTATAAATCCGGATCAGCCCCAGCATTTT. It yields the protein CASSINPDQPQHF.